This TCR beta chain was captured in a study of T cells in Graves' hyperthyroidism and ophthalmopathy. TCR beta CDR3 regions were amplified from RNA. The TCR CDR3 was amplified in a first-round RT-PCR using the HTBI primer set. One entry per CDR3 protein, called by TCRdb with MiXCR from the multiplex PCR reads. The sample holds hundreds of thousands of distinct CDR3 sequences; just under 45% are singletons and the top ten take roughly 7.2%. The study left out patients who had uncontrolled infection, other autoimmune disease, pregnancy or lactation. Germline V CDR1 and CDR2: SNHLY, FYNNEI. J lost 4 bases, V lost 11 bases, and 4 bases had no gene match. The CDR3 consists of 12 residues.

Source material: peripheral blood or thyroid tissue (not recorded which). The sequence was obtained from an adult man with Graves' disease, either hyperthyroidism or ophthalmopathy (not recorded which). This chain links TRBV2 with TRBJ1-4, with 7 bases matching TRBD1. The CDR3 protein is CAGGQSNEKLFF. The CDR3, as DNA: TGTGCCGGGGGACAGAGTAATGAAAAACTGTTTTTT.